This passage covers 20 T cell receptor beta chains from one sample sequenced in a study of blood T cell repertoires in COVID-19. Profiled with immunoSEQ multiplex PCR; TCRdb holds only in-frame clones, not every one. The sample lists around 250,000 clones, 80% to 90% occurring once. The sequencing sample was made of peripheral blood. These receptors all stem from a woman aged 25 to 39 with active or convalescent COVID-19.

The chain links TRBV27 to TRBJ1-1, with 8 bases aligning to TRBD1. Germline V gene data show CDR1 as MNHEY and CDR2 as SMNVEV (reference sequence). The CDR3 totals 16 residues. Trimming took 2 bases from V and 1 from J; bases not matched to a gene: 6. The DNA for the CDR3 is TGTGCCAGCAGTTTACCTCCAGGGGGCCGGAACACTGAAGCTTTCTTT. It yields the protein CASSLPPGGRNTEAFF.

The J gene is TRBJ1-6, the V gene TRBV7-6; 8 positions match TRBD1. Germline CDR1 is SGHVS and CDR2 is FNYEAQ. The CDR3 runs 16 residues. Trimming took 2 bases from V and 8 from J; bases not matched to a gene: 8. DNA for the CDR3: TGTGCCAGCAGCTTAACTCGGACAGGGCTGGATTCACCCCTCCACTTT. This gives the protein CASSLTRTGLDSPLHF.

This clone has a single count. The chain carries TRBV29-1 and TRBJ2-2, with 7 bases identical to TRBD2. Germline trimming cut 4 bases from V and 7 bases from J; bases unmatched to any gene: 6. Germline-derived CDR1 and CDR2 are SQVTM and ANQGSEA. The CDR3 runs 13 residues. The CDR3 sequence is CSVGLAQGGELFF. The CDR3 DNA follows: TGCAGCGTTGGACTAGCTCAGGGCGGGGAGCTGTTTTTT.

The chain combines TRBV5-4 with TRBJ2-2, with D possibly being TRBD1 (5 bases). This CDR3 is 15 amino acids long. Trimming took off 4 bases at V and 3 bases at J, with 13 bases between the two ends. Germline-derived CDR1 and CDR2 are SGHNT and YYREEE (reference sequence). CDR3 amino acids: CASSRRVEDTGELFF. CDR3 nucleotide sequence: TGTGCCAGCAGCCGCAGGGTAGAGGACACCGGGGAGCTGTTTTTT. The full variable domain, in which reference TRBV5-4 and TRBJ2-2 provide the parts outside the CDR3, is ETGVTQSPTHLIKTRGQQVTLRCSSQSGHNTVSWYQQALGQGPQFIFQYYREEENGRGNFPPRFSGLQFPNYSSELNVNALELDDSALYLCASSRRVEDTGELFFGEGSRLTVL.

Of note for this clone: The sample holds other DNA sequences that translate to the same CDR3. This chain connects TRBV7-3 to TRBJ2-3; no clear D. The length of the CDR3 is 14 residues. Germline values: CDR1 SGHTA, CDR2 FQGTGA. Trimming removed 0 bases from V and 1 base from J, with 5 bases in between. CDR3 region: CASSLTGGTDTQYF. As DNA, the CDR3 is TGTGCCAGCAGCTTAACCGGTGGCACAGATACGCAGTATTTT.

V gene TRBV6-2 or TRBV6-3 combines with J gene TRBJ2-7, with D possibly TRBD2 on 7 matching bases. The germline V and J ends were trimmed by 1 base and 0 bases, with 13 bases remaining between them. Germline V gene lookup returns CDR1 MNHEY and CDR2 SVGEGT. The CDR3 totals 16 residues. CDR3 amino acids: CASSYFGGPSSYEQYF. CDR3 coding DNA: TGTGCCAGCAGTTACTTCGGGGGGCCCAGCTCCTACGAGCAGTACTTC.

This clone was observed a handful of times. The genes are TRBV6-5 and TRBJ2-1; TRBD2 aligns across 13 bases. In germline, CDR1 is MNHEY, CDR2 SVGAGI. The CDR3 has 15 residues. With V trimmed by 4 bases and J by 8 bases, 5 bases remained unmatched. The CDR3 spells CASSSTSGGPHEQFF. The CDR3 nucleotides are TGTGCCAGCAGTTCGACTAGCGGGGGGCCCCATGAGCAGTTCTTC.

The chain uses TRBV9 and TRBJ1-2, with 7 bases aligning to TRBD1. This CDR3 is built from 17 residues. Losses at the gene ends were 3 bases for V and 4 bases for J; bases not matched to a gene: 15. Germline V lookup: CDR1 SGDLS, CDR2 YYNGEE. Written as DNA, the CDR3 is TGTGCCAGCAGCGGACGATTTCTTGACAGGGCCCGCTATGGCTACACCTTC. It is translated as CASSGRFLDRARYGYTF.

The chain couples TRBV5-8 to TRBJ2-2, with D perhaps TRBD2 (5 bases). V was shortened by 1 base and J by 5 bases, with 9 bases between the two germline ends. CDR1 is SGHTS and CDR2 is YDEGEE in the germline V gene. This CDR3 is 14 amino acids long. CDR3 nucleotide sequence: TGTGCCAGCAGCTTGTACTCGGGGACCGGGGAGCTGTTTTTT. It is translated as CASSLYSGTGELFF.

This clone was counted between two and nine times. V usage is TRBV5-4 and J usage is TRBJ1-1; D remains ambiguous. The CDR3 consists of 16 residues. V gave up 0 bases and J gave up 1 base, with 13 bases separating them. Germline CDR1 and CDR2: SGHNT and YYREEE (reference sequence). CDR3 amino acids: CASSLESVISNTEAFF. The DNA for the CDR3 is TGTGCCAGCAGCTTGGAATCGGTTATCTCGAACACTGAAGCTTTCTTT.

The chain uses TRBV6-5 and TRBJ1-6; weak D call: TRBD1 (5 bases). The CDR3 totals 14 residues. The ends were cut back, 6 bases at V and 0 bases at J, with 6 bases in the middle. Germline V lookup: CDR1 MNHEY, CDR2 SVGAGI. The CDR3 loop is CASRQGSYNSPLHF. CDR3 DNA: TGTGCCAGCAGGCAGGGCTCCTATAATTCACCCCTCCACTTT.

The chain combines TRBV27 with TRBJ2-1; 8 nucleotides match TRBD1. Germline CDR1 MNHEY, CDR2 SMNVEV (reference sequence). There are 15 residues in the CDR3. With V trimmed by 7 bases and J by 3 bases, 8 bases remained unmatched. CDR3 coding DNA: TGTGCCAGCACAAACTCAGGGGGCCACTACAATGAGCAGTTCTTC. It yields the protein CASTNSGGHYNEQFF.

This rearrangement joins TRBV19 to TRBJ2-4, with a weak D call TRBD2 (5 bases). The CDR3 totals 14 residues. V dropped 10 bases and J dropped 0 bases, with 13 bases sitting between them. Germline V gene lookup returns CDR1 LNHDA and CDR2 SQIVND (reference sequence). The CDR3 loop is CATRPGVAKNIQYF. In nucleotides, the CDR3 is TGTGCCACTAGACCCGGGGTAGCCAAAAACATTCAGTACTTC.

The J gene is TRBJ2-2, the V gene TRBV7-3, with D unclear. The CDR3 loop spans 15 amino acids. Trimming stripped 4 bases from V and 3 bases from J, with 12 bases between. The germline gives CDR1 SGHTA, CDR2 FQGTGA. DNA of the CDR3: TGTGCCAGCAGCTCCCGGGTCTCGGACACCGGGGAGCTGTTTTTT. Encoded protein: CASSSRVSDTGELFF.

The V and J genes are TRBV5-1 and TRBJ2-1; 12 bases map to TRBD1. Trimming at V came to 5 bases and at J to 9 bases, leaving 15 bases not matched to a gene. Germline V gives CDR1 SGHRS, CDR2 YFSETQ. CDR3 length: 17 amino acids. This CDR3 is CASRQDPGQGATGEQFF. DNA of the CDR3: TGCGCCAGCAGACAAGATCCGGGACAGGGGGCGACGGGTGAGCAGTTCTTC.

The chain couples TRBV10-3 to TRBJ2-3, with 7 bases fitting TRBD2. This CDR3 region has 14 residues. The trim removed 6 bases at V and 6 bases at J, leaving 9 bases unmatched. The germline gives CDR1 ENHRY, CDR2 SYGVKD. CDR3 protein: CAISPGTTSDTQYF. The CDR3 DNA reads TGTGCCATCAGCCCCGGGACTACCTCGGATACGCAGTATTTT.

The rearrangement joins TRBV24-1 to TRBJ1-2, with D maybe TRBD1 (6 bases). Germline CDR1 and CDR2: KGHDR and SFDVKD. With 2 bases removed from V and 8 bases from J, the gap between germline ends came to 8 bases. The CDR3 runs 12 residues. DNA of the CDR3: TGTGCCACCAGTGATTCAGGGGTGGGCTACACCTTC. Translation gives CATSDSGVGYTF.

This clone was picked up a small number of times. V gene TRBV9 combines with J gene TRBJ2-7; TRBD1 matches 9 bases. Losses at the gene ends were 3 bases for V and 6 bases for J; bases not matched to a gene: 7. Germline CDR1 is SGDLS and CDR2 is YYNGEE. CDR3 length: 14 residues. The CDR3 loop is CASSDGTGYREQYF. The CDR3 region has the DNA TGTGCCAGCAGCGACGGGACAGGGTATCGCGAGCAGTACTTC.

The V and J genes are TRBV13 and TRBJ1-1, with unresolved D. Trimming stripped 5 bases from V and 4 bases from J, with 11 bases between. CDR3 size: 13 residues. Germline V CDR1 and CDR2: PRHDT, FYEKMQ (reference sequence). The CDR3 reads CASSHALGTEAFF. The CDR3 DNA reads TGTGCCAGCAGCCACGCACTAGGCACTGAAGCTTTCTTT.

The V call is TRBV2, the J call TRBJ2-1; TRBD2 matches at 7 bases. V was clipped by 10 bases and J by 9 bases; unmatched bases: 12. Germline CDR1 reads SNHLY; CDR2 reads FYNNEI. The CDR3 runs 13 residues. The CDR3 sequence is CATLAAAVGEQFF. The CDR3 bases are TGTGCCACTCTAGCGGCTGCGGTTGGTGAGCAGTTCTTC.